These 18 T cell receptor beta chains originate from one sample sequenced in a study of blood T cell repertoires in COVID-19. Sequencing used immunoSEQ multiplex PCR; TCRdb keeps in-frame clones, though not all of them. The table lists around 79,000 clones, 88% of them singletons, with approximately 9.1% in the top ten. The specimen was peripheral blood. These receptors came from a human donor in a cohort sampled during active COVID-19.

Only one count was recorded for this clone. The genes are TRBV2 and TRBJ2-5; tentative D call: TRBD2 (6 bases). CDR3 length equals 15 residues. Germline V lookup: CDR1 SNHLY, CDR2 FYNNEI. Trimming removed 3 bases from V and 0 bases from J, with 11 bases in between. The CDR3 sequence is CASSDLGGHQETQYF. As DNA, the CDR3 is TGTGCCAGCAGTGACTTGGGAGGCCACCAAGAGACCCAGTACTTC.

This clone was seen a few times. The J gene is TRBJ2-7, the V gene TRBV19; 7 nucleotides agree with TRBD1. The CDR3 totals 16 residues. Germline CDR1 and CDR2: LNHDA and SQIVND (reference sequence). The CDR3 here is CETDRRFFNSSYEQYF. CDR3 in DNA: TGTGAAACGGACAGGCGATTCTTTAACAGCTCCTACGAGCAGTACTTC.

This chain connects TRBV7-9 to TRBJ1-4, with 8 bases aligning to TRBD1. This CDR3 is built from 14 residues. Germline V gene data show CDR1 as SEHNR and CDR2 as FQNEAQ (reference sequence). The V gene end was trimmed by 6 bases and the J gene end by 7 bases; junction bases not matched to a gene: 7. CDR3: CASRKTGVREKLFF. CDR3 DNA: TGTGCCAGCAGAAAGACAGGGGTACGTGAAAAACTGTTTTTT.

V is TRBV18 and J is TRBJ1-1; possible D gene TRBD1, 6 bases. Deletions cut 6 bases from V and 1 base from J, with 15 bases between. The CDR3 is 15 residues long. The germline V gene has CDR1 KGHSH and CDR2 LQKENI. CDR3: CASSTEQGKNTEAFF. CDR3 bases: TGTGCCAGCTCGACCGAACAGGGAAAGAACACTGAAGCTTTCTTT.

The chain couples TRBV12-3 or TRBV12-4 to TRBJ1-2; D remains ambiguous. Trimming cost V 6 bases and J 5 bases, with 10 bases left between them. The CDR3 runs 12 residues. DNA for the CDR3: TGTGCCAGCAGCACCAAAGAGTATGGCTACACCTTC. Its translation is CASSTKEYGYTF.

This clone showed up just a few times. The genes are TRBV19 and TRBJ1-6; D ambiguous. The CDR3 is 14 residues long. V lost 1 base, J lost 7 bases, and 8 bases lay in between. Per the germline V gene, CDR1 is LNHDA and CDR2 is SQIVND (reference sequence). CDR3 sequence: CASSIGSVNSPLHF. CDR3 in DNA: TGTGCCAGTAGTATAGGCTCGGTGAATTCACCCCTCCACTTT.

V gene TRBV18 combines with J gene TRBJ1-2, with 11 bases identical to TRBD1. The germline V gene encodes CDR1 KGHSH and CDR2 LQKENI. This CDR3 has 13 residues. The trim removed 5 bases at V and 6 bases at J, leaving 2 bases unmatched. Here the CDR3 reads CASSAGQGDGYTF. CDR3 coding DNA: TGTGCCAGCTCAGCGGGACAGGGGGATGGCTACACCTTC. The entire variable domain, with the rest obtained from reference TRBV18 and TRBJ1-2, is as follows: NAGVMQNPRHLVRRRGQEARLRCSPMKGHSHVYWYRQLPEEGLKFMVYLQKENIIDESGMPKERFSAEFPKEGPSILRIQQVVRGDSAAYFCASSAGQGDGYTFGSGTRLTVV.

The chain is built from TRBV6-5 and TRBJ1-1; tentative D call: TRBD1 (5 bases). Germline V gene sequence: CDR1 MNHEY, CDR2 SVGAGI. Trimming pared 2 bases from V and 3 bases from J, leaving 7 bases between. The CDR3 loop spans 13 amino acids. The CDR3 DNA reads TGTGCCAGCAGTTACGGCAGGGACACTGAAGCTTTCTTT. It yields the protein CASSYGRDTEAFF.

The rearrangement joins TRBV6-5 to TRBJ1-6; D remains ambiguous. CDR3 length equals 14 residues. V was shortened by 6 bases and J by 7 bases, with 13 bases between the two germline ends. The V gene's germline CDR1 is MNHEY and CDR2 SVGAGI. In nucleotides, the CDR3 is TGTGCCAGCAGATCAGAGGGAGGCAATTCACCCCTCCACTTT. As protein: CASRSEGGNSPLHF.

This chain joins TRBV9 and TRBJ2-1, with D possibly being TRBD1 (5 bases). The CDR3 loop spans 17 amino acids. Trimming shortened V by 3 bases and J by 5 bases, and 21 bases separated the two germline ends. Germline CDR1 is SGDLS and CDR2 is YYNGEE. The chain's CDR3 is CASSEPLGGARNNEQFF. CDR3 in DNA: TGTGCCAGCAGCGAGCCCCTCGGTGGGGCCCGGAACAATGAGCAGTTCTTC.

This chain uses TRBV6-5 with TRBJ2-1; weak D call: TRBD1 (5 bases). CDR3 length equals 13 residues. The ends were cut back, 6 bases at V and 3 bases at J, with 9 bases in the middle. Germline values: CDR1 MNHEY, CDR2 SVGAGI. The CDR3 spells CASRDTVYNEQFF. The DNA for the CDR3 is TGTGCCAGCAGGGACACCGTCTACAATGAGCAGTTCTTC.

The gene calls are TRBV28 and TRBJ2-2; 9 bases agree with TRBD1. With 6 bases clipped from V and 4 bases from J, the junction kept 9 bases outside the gene matches. The CDR3 loop spans 16 amino acids. Germline V gives CDR1 MDHEN, CDR2 SYDVKM. CDR3 amino acids: CASRANRGRSTGELFF. CDR3 sequence (DNA): TGTGCCAGCAGAGCTAACAGGGGGCGCAGCACCGGGGAGCTGTTTTTT.

The chain joins TRBV7-9 to TRBJ1-2, with a possible D match to TRBD1 (6 bases). The CDR3 is 13 residues long. CDR1 SEHNR and CDR2 FQNEAQ come from the germline V gene (reference sequence). V lost 5 bases to trimming and J lost 2 bases, with 9 bases between them. Written as DNA, the CDR3 is TGTGCCAGCAGCCGGGACACCAACTATGGCTACACCTTC. It translates to CASSRDTNYGYTF.

V usage is TRBV29-1 and J usage is TRBJ2-1, with D possibly being TRBD2 (13 bases). Germline CDR1 is SQVTM and CDR2 is ANQGSEA. V lost 6 bases and J 6 bases, leaving 39 bases between the germline ends. This CDR3 comprises 21 residues. CDR3 sequence: CSVGQGAVWTSGRSRGNEQFF. Written as DNA, the CDR3 is TGCAGCGTGGGACAGGGGGCGGTTTGGACTAGCGGGAGATCAAGGGGCAATGAGCAGTTCTTC.

The sample holds one count of this clone. The chain joins TRBV9 to TRBJ1-2; no definite D call. Looked up from germline, CDR1 is SGDLS and CDR2 is YYNGEE. The length of the CDR3 is 15 residues. The germline V and J ends were trimmed by 0 bases and 4 bases, with 13 bases remaining between them. In nucleotides, the CDR3 is TGTGCCAGCAGCGTAGGGTTAGGAGGGAGCTATGGCTACACCTTC. Residues: CASSVGLGGSYGYTF.

V gene TRBV15 combines with J gene TRBJ1-5, with TRBD1 matching 7 bases. The germline V gene has CDR1 LNHNV and CDR2 YYDKDF (reference sequence). This CDR3 is built from 22 residues. The ends lost 0 bases at V and 0 bases at J; junction bases unmatched: 20. The CDR3 coding sequence is TGTGCCACCAGCAGAGAAATATTACAGGGGTTCGCAACCCTCTATAGCAATCAGCCCCAGCATTTT. It yields the protein CATSREILQGFATLYSNQPQHF.

In DNA, the CDR3 is TGTGCCACCAGTGAAGGGACAGCTAACTACAATGAGCAGTTCTTC. This translates into CATSEGTANYNEQFF. The genes are TRBV24-1 and TRBJ2-1; the match to TRBD1 covers 7 bases. This CDR3 contains 15 residues. Germline CDR1 is KGHDR and CDR2 is SFDVKD. J was trimmed by 3 bases and V by 4 bases; bases with no gene match: 5.

The V and J genes are TRBV4-1 and TRBJ1-2, with TRBD1 identical over 7 bases. CDR3 length equals 15 residues. From germline, CDR1 is MGHRA and CDR2 YSYEKL. V shed 1 base, J shed 5 bases, and the junction held 7 bases outside the gene matches. The CDR3 spells CASSQVGQFGYGYTF. The DNA of the CDR3 is TGCGCCAGCAGCCAAGTGGGACAGTTCGGGTATGGCTACACCTTC.